This TCR beta chain was identified during a study of cytomegalovirus exposure and HLA in healthy donors. Study summary: Early released data comprised 80 million to 90 million unique TCRs from HLA-typed donors. Broader study findings: For most TCR beta V segments, an earlier analysis put the productive rate at about 87% or about 30% of the time.

Germline CDR1 LNHNV, CDR2 YYDKDF (reference sequence). This CDR3 is built from 13 residues. V gave up 5 bases and J gave up 4 bases, with 11 bases separating them. With 60 Vbeta and 13 Jbeta primers, the PCR was carried out. Here immunoSEQ multiplex PCR was the method, and the copy in TCRdb shows in-frame clones only, minus some. The sample yields about 98,000 clones, under 75% seen once. For this clone: Its antigen is still unknown.

This TCR was sampled from a female donor in good health and CMV-seronegative. The V call is TRBV15, the J call TRBJ1-1; tentatively, D is TRBD1 (6 bases). The sequencing sample was made of PBMCs. The CDR3 spells CATSLQGSTEAFF. Written as DNA, the CDR3 is TGTGCCACCAGCTTACAGGGATCCACTGAAGCTTTCTTT.